This TCR beta chain originates from a study of vaccination effects on CD4 cells after COVID-19. The study's findings and limits: At late timepoints after vaccination, vaccine- and infection-induced clones shrank markedly. Convalescent patients were few in the study, and early post-infection timepoints were absent.

Antigen-specific CD4+ T cells were first expanded with viral peptide pools by the ViraFEST assay and only then sequenced. Isolation of CD4+ T cells took place after less than twelve days of culture. SARS-CoV-2 infected the person between March and December 2020, as confirmed by PCR. The participants, recipients of two vaccine doses, got either BNT162b2 or mRNA-1273. Sequencing used immunoSEQ multiplex PCR; TCRdb keeps in-frame clones, though not all of them. This table holds fewer than 15,000 clones, 73% found once. The CDR3 is made up of 14 amino acids. Germline values: CDR1 LNHDA, CDR2 SQIVND (reference sequence). Trimming pared 1 base from V and 8 bases from J, leaving 11 bases between. About this clone: Its antigen is not identified.

The input for sequencing was CD4+ T cells from PBMCs cultured with HCoV-NL63 spike peptides, taken after COVID-19 vaccination. This sequence was found in a human donor who had a prior SARS-CoV-2 infection. V usage is TRBV19 and J usage is TRBJ2-2, with D possibly matching TRBD1 (7 bases). Written as DNA, the CDR3 is TGTGCCAGTAGTATAGGGCGGGGACAGGGGGAGCTGTTTTTT. Amino acid sequence: CASSIGRGQGELFF. Based on the CDR3 plus reference TRBV19 and TRBJ2-2, the full variable domain is DGGITQSPKYLFRKEGQNVTLSCEQNLNHDAMYWYRQDPGQGLRLIYYSQIVNDFQKGDIAEGYSVSREKKESFPLTVTSAQKNPTAFYLCASSIGRGQGELFFGEGSRLTVL.